Given below is one TCR beta chain in context. These data belong to a study of blood T cell repertoires in COVID-19. Turning to the study itself: Collection of acute and convalescent COVID-19 samples took place in the United States, Italy and Spain. T cells, B-cell-depleted T cells, or PBMCs supplied cDNA or gDNA.

Per the original methods: From reference gene primer amplification, estimates of nucleated cell counts were derived. Some clones are missing from TCRdb's copy, which holds only in-frame ones; the method was immunoSEQ multiplex PCR. The V and J calls and the clone size are those of that table, but D and trimming were determined from the DNA. Found here are around 97,000 clones, roughly nine tenths of them singletons; the top ten hold 3.5% to 4%. The clonotype was recovered from a woman aged 60 to 75 with acute or convalescent COVID-19. The sample consisted of peripheral blood.

The CDR3 region has the DNA TGTGCCAGCAGTGAATACAGGACAGGGGGCAACTATGGCTACACCTTC. Translated, it gives CASSEYRTGGNYGYTF. V and J are TRBV25-1 and TRBJ1-2; TRBD1 aligns across 11 bases. V trimming: 0 bases; J trimming: 2 bases; junction bases outside the gene matches: 2. The CDR3 has 16 amino acids. The germline gives CDR1 MGHDK, CDR2 SYGVNS.